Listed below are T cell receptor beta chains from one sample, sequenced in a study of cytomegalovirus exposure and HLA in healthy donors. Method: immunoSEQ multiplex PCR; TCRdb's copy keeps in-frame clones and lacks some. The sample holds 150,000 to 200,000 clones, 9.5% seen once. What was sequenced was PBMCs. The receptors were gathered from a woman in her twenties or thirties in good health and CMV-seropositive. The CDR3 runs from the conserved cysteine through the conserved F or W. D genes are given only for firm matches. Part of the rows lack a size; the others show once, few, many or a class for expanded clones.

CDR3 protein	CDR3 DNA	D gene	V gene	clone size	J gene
CASSLARVRVEKLFF	TGTGCCAGCAGCTTAGCGCGGGTACGGGTTGAAAAACTGTTTTTT	-	TRBV7-9	-	TRBJ1-4
CASSPGLAGVIGELFF	TGTGCCAGCTCACCGGGACTAGCGGGAGTAATCGGGGAGCTGTTTTTT	TRBD2	TRBV18	-	TRBJ2-2
CASSWALAGSRDEQFF	TGTGCCAGCAGTTGGGCCCTAGCGGGGTCCCGGGATGAGCAGTTCTTC	TRBD2	TRBV27	few	TRBJ2-1
CASSAGKAWELFF	TGTGCCAGCAGCGCAGGGAAAGCATGGGAGCTGTTTTTT	-	TRBV9	few	TRBJ2-2
CASRGDPRGSYEQYF	TGTGCCAGCAGGGGGGACCCCAGGGGGAGCTACGAGCAGTACTTC	TRBD1	TRBV2	-	TRBJ2-7
CASSFGLERNEKLFF	TGTGCCAGCAGCTTTGGGTTGGAGAGAAATGAAAAACTGTTTTTT	-	TRBV5-5	-	TRBJ1-4
CASSLGGGTPRYEQYF	TGTGCCAGCAGCTTGGGGGGAGGGACCCCCCGTTACGAGCAGTACTTC	TRBD2	TRBV5-4	few	TRBJ2-7
CASSVGLAGTYEQYF	TGTGCCAGCAGTGTTGGACTAGCGGGGACCTACGAGCAGTACTTC	TRBD2	TRBV5-4	-	TRBJ2-7
CASSRDRGYNEQFF	TGCGCCAGCAGCCGTGACAGGGGATACAATGAGCAGTTCTTC	TRBD1	TRBV4-1	few	TRBJ2-1
CATSRDFGVTSGELFF	TGTGCCACCAGCAGAGATTTCGGAGTGACGTCCGGGGAGCTGTTTTTT	-	TRBV15	many	TRBJ2-2
CAISGLAGGAPYNEQFF	TGTGCCATCAGTGGACTAGCGGGAGGGGCCCCCTACAATGAGCAGTTCTTC	TRBD2	TRBV10-3	few	TRBJ2-1
CASSKAPSGRALHNTQYF	TGTGCCAGCAGCAAAGCCCCTAGCGGGAGGGCTCTCCATAATACGCAGTATTTT	-	TRBV21-1	-	TRBJ2-3
CAWAGLGADTQYF	TGTGCCTGGGCCGGACTAGGCGCAGATACGCAGTATTTT	TRBD2	TRBV30	-	TRBJ2-3
CASSSRRAGDGTEAFF	TGCGCCAGCAGCTCCCGCAGGGCGGGGGATGGAACTGAAGCTTTCTTT	-	TRBV5-1	few	TRBJ1-1
CASGLTRARITDTQYF	TGTGCCAGCGGCCTCACGAGGGCTAGAATTACAGATACGCAGTATTTT	-	TRBV2	few	TRBJ2-3
CASSIAHSGRRNQPQHF	TGTGCCAGTAGTATAGCCCACTCAGGGAGGCGCAATCAGCCCCAGCATTTT	-	TRBV19	-	TRBJ1-5
CASSQEPAGDTQYF	TGCGCCAGCAGCCAAGAGCCAGCGGGAGATACGCAGTATTTT	-	TRBV4-1	few	TRBJ2-3
CSAGPLHF	TGCAGTGCTGGCCCCCTCCACTTT	-	TRBV20-1	-	TRBJ1-6
CSAKGTSAFFGEQFF	TGCAGCGCCAAAGGGACTAGCGCCTTCTTCGGAGAGCAGTTCTTC	TRBD2	TRBV29-1	-	TRBJ2-1
CASSRPSGNDYEQYF	TGTGCCAGCAGTAGACCTAGCGGGAATGACTACGAGCAGTACTTC	TRBD2	TRBV6-1	few	TRBJ2-7
CASSFKAWSSYEQYF	TGTGCCAGCAGCTTTAAAGCGTGGAGCTCCTACGAGCAGTACTTC	-	TRBV13	-	TRBJ2-7
CASSLGGLAGNNEQFF	TGTGCCAGCAGCTTGGGGGGGCTAGCGGGGAACAATGAGCAGTTCTTC	TRBD2	TRBV11-3	-	TRBJ2-1
CASSEKRPGEVGEKLFF	TGCGCCAGCAGTGAGAAACGACCGGGGGAGGTTGGGGAAAAACTGTTTTTT	-	TRBV10-2	-	TRBJ1-4
CASSIGTGRSMNTEAFF	TGTGCCAGTAGTATCGGGACAGGGCGAAGTATGAACACTGAAGCTTTCTTT	TRBD1	TRBV19	-	TRBJ1-1
CASSFGGSFREQFF	TGTGCCAGCAGCTTTGGCGGGAGCTTTCGGGAGCAGTTCTTC	TRBD2	TRBV5-4	few	TRBJ2-1
CASSYTGGASQPQHF	TGTGCCAGCAGTTACACGGGAGGCGCGAGTCAGCCCCAGCATTTT	-	TRBV6-5	-	TRBJ1-5
CAWKLREGSPLHF	TGTGCCTGGAAGCTAAGGGAGGGTTCACCCCTCCACTTT	-	TRBV30	few	TRBJ1-6
CASTWGVRTDTQYF	TGTGCCAGCACTTGGGGGGTTCGCACAGATACGCAGTATTTT	-	TRBV7-9	few	TRBJ2-3
CASTGQVRTDTQYF	TGTGCCAGCACGGGACAGGTTCGGACAGATACGCAGTATTTT	TRBD1	TRBV6-1	few	TRBJ2-3
CASSSPDPGAGNTIYF	TGCGCCAGCAGCTCCCCGGACCCAGGGGCTGGAAACACCATATATTTT	-	TRBV5-1	-	TRBJ1-3
CASSLAVNTEAFF	TGTGCCAGCAGCTTAGCAGTGAACACTGAAGCTTTCTTT	-	TRBV11-2	-	TRBJ1-1
CASSPAPGQNTEAFF	TGTGCCAGCAGCCCAGCACCGGGACAGAACACTGAAGCTTTCTTT	-	TRBV6-6	few	TRBJ1-1